A selection of T cell receptor beta chains follows, all from one sample in a study of T-cell reconstitution after alpha-beta-depleted transplantation in children. TCRdb re-called the PCR reads through MiXCR, storing one row per CDR3 protein. The sample includes about 980,000 distinct CDR3 sequences, roughly 31% seen only once; the top ten take over 25%. Sequencing used PBMCs, mostly from graft donor cells, obtained 360 days after TCRalphabeta/CD19-depleted stem cell transplant. Every receptor here comes from a boy younger than two who had a stem cell transplant for SCID, so the T cells may come from the graft donor. Both conserved end residues are trimmed from each CDR3. D genes are given only for firm matches.

d_gene	v_gene	CDR3aa
TRBD2	TRBV7-2	ASSFGLAGDGYEQY
NA	TRBV7-2	ASSLASDSSYNEQF
NA	TRBV7-9	ASSSLEVGRHTDTQY
NA	TRBV6-2/TRBV6-3	ASSYPAHEAF
TRBD2	TRBV20-1	SVRAGGNSRETQY
NA	TRBV20-1	SARDVVAGEQF
TRBD2	TRBV6-2/TRBV6-3	ASSYSAGGPYEQY
NA	TRBV9	ASSVGENRGTDTQY
TRBD2	TRBV5-1	ASSSFLAGSDIQY
TRBD1	TRBV6-1	ASKPLTGTTEAF
NA	TRBV11-3	ASSPPPGFTDTQY
NA	TRBV6-1	ASSERRTTNYGYT
NA	TRBV6-4	ASNSNHYEQY
TRBD1	TRBV12-3/TRBV12-4	ASSLRTGAQYEQY
NA	TRBV7-2	ASSPAVHGGRYEQY
NA	TRBV27	ASSPIVGSDTQY
TRBD1	TRBV29-1	SVEVRGPGNTIY
NA	TRBV15	ATSRDGTSNQPQH
TRBD2	TRBV5-1	ASSLGASSGSTDTQY
TRBD2	TRBV28	ASSLSGRDEQY
TRBD2	TRBV3-1	ASSQLGEGRPGELF
NA	TRBV29-1	SVGQGVGETQY
NA	TRBV3-1	ASSQGLGYGYT
TRBD1	TRBV28	ASSFIGPGGAPGANVLT
NA	TRBV24-1	ATSEQYTGELF
NA	TRBV5-1	ASTKGSDYNEQF
TRBD1	TRBV5-6	ASSGGQRINIQY
TRBD1	TRBV3-1	ASSPITGGGETQY
NA	TRBV18	ASSPAPSTDTQY
TRBD1	TRBV18	ASSRQGHLYGYT
NA	TRBV28	ASSLGYMNTEAF
NA	TRBV7-6	ASSLGLQRDTGELF
NA	TRBV4-1	ASSPLGGTGQETQY
TRBD2	TRBV7-8	ASSALAGGPRGTDTQY
NA	TRBV5-1	ASRPPRDLGYEQY
NA	TRBV9	ASSVGGQWNEKLF
NA	TRBV7-6	ASSRGVGFTDTQY
TRBD1	TRBV9	ASSVVPGGRTDTQY
NA	TRBV6-2/TRBV6-3	ASSYPSTAYSNQPQH
NA	TRBV5-6	ASSPSGVRGEQF
NA	TRBV19	ASSTLDTQY
TRBD2	TRBV5-1	ASSVHTSGSANTGELF
NA	TRBV4-1	ASSQPDRNTEAF